The 17 T cell receptor beta chains given below trace back to one sample, sequenced in a study of T cells in Graves' hyperthyroidism and ophthalmopathy. What was amplified from RNA transcripts were TCR beta CDR3 regions. Primed by the HTBI set, a first-round RT-PCR was run on the TCR CDR3. MiXCR was run by TCRdb on the multiplex PCR reads, yielding one entry per CDR3 protein. Among approximately 360,000 distinct CDR3 sequences listed, approximately 15% were seen once. Sequenced: blood. Receptor source: a young woman with Graves' hyperthyroidism that later progressed to Graves' ophthalmopathy.

This clonotype was observed a few times. The chain carries TRBV20-1 and TRBJ2-3, with D maybe TRBD2 (6 bases). This CDR3 comprises 15 residues. The V end was cut by 0 bases, the J end by 4 bases, with 14 bases between. Germline-derived CDR1 and CDR2 are DFQATT and SNEGSKA (reference sequence). The CDR3 nucleotides are TGCAGTGCTAGAGATTTGAGACTAGAGGCAGATACGCAGTATTTT. Encoded protein: CSARDLRLEADTQYF.

This clonotype was found many times. This chain links TRBV6-2 or TRBV6-3 with TRBJ2-3, with TRBD2 identical over 16 bases. Trimming cost V 6 bases and J 1 base; bases outside gene matches: 13. The CDR3 consists of 20 residues. Germline V gives CDR1 MNHEY, CDR2 SVGEGT. The CDR3 here is CASRAGTSGRARQGTDTQYF. CDR3 coding DNA: TGTGCCAGCAGAGCCGGGACTAGCGGGAGGGCCCGCCAAGGCACAGATACGCAGTATTTT.

This clonotype was picked up many times. V is TRBV29-1 and J is TRBJ2-5; 7 bases match TRBD1. There are 14 residues in the CDR3. CDR1 and CDR2 from the germline V gene are SQVTM and ANQGSEA. Trimming cost V 5 bases and J 1 base; bases outside gene matches: 7. For the CDR3, the DNA is TGCAGCGTTCATGGACAGGCCTTCCAAGAGACCCAGTACTTC. This gives the protein CSVHGQAFQETQYF. The entire variable domain, with the rest obtained from reference TRBV29-1 and TRBJ2-5, is as follows: SAVISQKPSRDICQRGTSLTIQCQVDSQVTMMFWYRQQPGQSLTLIATANQGSEATYESGFVIDKFPISRPNLTFSTLTVSNMSPEDSSIYLCSVHGQAFQETQYFGPGTRLLVL.

This chain uses TRBV18 with TRBJ2-7; D not certain. Germline lookup yields CDR1 KGHSH and CDR2 LQKENI. Trimming left V 3 bases short and J 5 bases short, with 17 bases between. This CDR3 is 15 amino acids long. The CDR3 protein is CASSPPGPAADEQYF. The CDR3 nucleotides are TGTGCCAGCTCACCCCCGGGCCCGGCGGCGGACGAGCAGTACTTC.

Notes on this clonotype: This may come from a read error, since a much larger clone is one base off. This sequence joins TRBV20-1 and TRBJ2-7, with 12 bases matching TRBD2. After removal of 3 bases from V and 6 bases from J, the junction contained 6 bases not matched to a gene. The CDR3 is made up of 14 amino acids. Germline assignment: CDR1 DFQATT and CDR2 SNEGSKA (reference sequence). The CDR3, as DNA: TGCAGTGCTAGTCCTAGCGGGAGGGCCCCCGAGCAGTACTTC. Its protein product is CSASPSGRAPEQYF.

The genes are TRBV6-1 and TRBJ2-7; perhaps D is TRBD1 or TRBD2 (6 bases each). CDR1 is MNHNS, CDR2 SASEGT, per germline. V shed 5 bases and J shed 2 bases, with 19 bases lying between them. The length of the CDR3 is 16 residues. CDR3 sequence: CASSRRERRGTYEQYF. The DNA for the CDR3 is TGTGCCAGCAGTCGACGTGAGCGGAGGGGGACCTACGAGCAGTACTTC.

The table lists this clonotype with many counts. This chain uses TRBV28 with TRBJ1-2; no clear D. The CDR3 length is 13 residues. V lost 7 bases and J lost 2, with 11 bases in between. Germline V gene lookup returns CDR1 MDHEN and CDR2 SYDVKM. CDR3 DNA sequence: TGTGCCAGCATAAAGGGCCCGAACTATGGCTACACCTTC. The encoded protein is CASIKGPNYGYTF.

The table lists this clonotype with many counts. V usage is TRBV3-1 and J usage is TRBJ1-1; D is unresolved. Germline CDR1 is LGHDT and CDR2 is YNNKEL (reference sequence). The V gene lost 3 bases and the J gene lost 1 base, with 9 bases spanning the gap. The CDR3 runs 14 residues. CDR3: CASSQISANTEAFF. The CDR3 nucleotides are TGTGCCAGCAGCCAGATCTCAGCGAACACTGAAGCTTTCTTT.

As regards this clonotype: This may arise from a read error, as a much more abundant clone is one base away. This chain connects TRBV2 to TRBJ1-5; 11 nucleotides agree with TRBD1. There are 15 residues in the CDR3. Trimming at V came to 10 bases and at J to 4 bases, leaving 9 bases not matched to a gene. Germline values: CDR1 SNHLY, CDR2 FYNNEI. The CDR3 reads CAITGQGGLNQPQHF. CDR3 DNA: TGTGCCATCACGGGACAGGGGGGCCTAAATCAGCCCCAGCATTTT. The whole variable domain, remainder taken from reference TRBV2 and TRBJ1-5, is EPEVTQTPSHQVTQMGQEVILRCVPISNHLYFYWYRQILGQKVEFLVSFYNNEISEKSEIFDDQFSVERPDGSNFTLKIRSTKLEDSAMYFCAITGQGGLNQPQHFGDGTRLSIL.

This chain connects TRBV12-3 or TRBV12-4 to TRBJ2-2, with D perhaps matching TRBD2 (6 bases). The CDR3 runs to 17 residues. Deletions cut 5 bases from V and 1 base from J, with 17 bases between. Here the CDR3 reads CASSDQGIAVNTGELFF. CDR3 in DNA: TGTGCCAGCAGTGATCAGGGAATAGCGGTGAACACCGGGGAGCTGTTTTTT.

This clonotype was seen many times. V gene TRBV28 combines with J gene TRBJ2-1; D possibly matches TRBD1 or TRBD2 (5 bases each). The germline V gene encodes CDR1 MDHEN and CDR2 SYDVKM. This CDR3 spans 11 amino acids. In DNA, the CDR3 is TGTGTCGCCGGGGCGTTCAATGAGCAGTTCTTC. Its protein product is CVAGAFNEQFF.

This sequence joins TRBV2 and TRBJ1-1, with D maybe TRBD1 (5 bases). With 7 bases removed from V and 6 bases from J, the gap between germline ends came to 15 bases. There are 13 residues in the CDR3. Germline V gives CDR1 SNHLY, CDR2 FYNNEI. This CDR3 reads CASNPSGGSEAFF. The CDR3 region has the DNA TGTGCCAGCAACCCCTCCGGGGGTTCTGAAGCTTTCTTT. The variable domain in full, completed from reference TRBV2 and TRBJ1-1, reads EPEVTQTPSHQVTQMGQEVILRCVPISNHLYFYWYRQILGQKVEFLVSFYNNEISEKSEIFDDQFSVERPDGSNFTLKIRSTKLEDSAMYFCASNPSGGSEAFFGQGTRLTVV.

There are many counts of this clonotype. This chain links TRBV7-9 with TRBJ2-7, with 11 nucleotides matching TRBD2. CDR1 is SEHNR, CDR2 FQNEAQ, per germline (reference sequence). The CDR3 length is 15 residues. Trimming removed 7 bases from V and 2 bases from J; junction bases left unmatched: 7. The CDR3, as DNA: TGTGCCAGCACTCCAGGGACTAGCGGCCCCTACGAGCAGTACTTC. This sequence encodes CASTPGTSGPYEQYF.

The chain has TRBV2 and TRBJ2-5; weak D call: TRBD2 (6 bases). The ends were cut back, 3 bases at V and 4 bases at J, with 12 bases in the middle. The CDR3 length is 14 residues. The germline CDR1 and CDR2 sequences are SNHLY and FYNNEI. The CDR3 sequence: CASSEGTFGETQYF. The CDR3 DNA sequence: TGTGCCAGCAGTGAGGGGACTTTCGGAGAGACCCAGTACTTC.

This clonotype was seen at least ten times. This rearrangement joins TRBV7-3 to TRBJ2-5; maybe TRBD1 (6 bases). V dropped 5 bases and J dropped 0 bases, with 16 bases sitting between them. CDR1 and CDR2 from the germline V gene are SGHTA and FQGTGA. The CDR3 runs to 16 residues. The CDR3 sequence: CASSPYGQPYQETQYF. The CDR3 nucleotides are TGTGCCAGCAGCCCCTACGGACAGCCGTACCAAGAGACCCAGTACTTC.

This clonotype was counted at least ten times. The chain combines TRBV27 with TRBJ1-2, with unresolved D. The CDR3 is made up of 14 amino acids. With 2 bases removed from V and 6 bases from J, the gap between germline ends came to 13 bases. CDR1 MNHEY and CDR2 SMNVEV come from the germline V gene (reference sequence). Written as DNA, the CDR3 is TGTGCCAGCAGTTTAAACCCGACTATCGATGGCTACACCTTC. This translates into CASSLNPTIDGYTF.

The table lists this clonotype with many counts. This chain links TRBV28 with TRBJ2-3; D ambiguous. The CDR3 is 13 amino acids. From germline, CDR1 is MDHEN and CDR2 SYDVKM. Trimming took off 4 bases at V and 2 bases at J, with 7 bases between the two ends. CDR3 region: CASSWAATDTQYF. The CDR3 DNA follows: TGTGCCAGCAGTTGGGCAGCCACAGATACGCAGTATTTT.